Listed here are 7 T cell receptor beta chains from one sample, sequenced in a study of blood T cell repertoires in COVID-19. The method was immunoSEQ multiplex PCR; TCRdb's version includes in-frame clones alone and lacks a portion of them. The sample holds around 180,000 clones, 86% seen once. Sequencing was performed on peripheral blood. These receptors were collected from a woman aged 25-40 years with active or convalescent COVID-19.

This clone turned up a few times. The rearrangement joins TRBV10-1 to TRBJ1-4; 9 nucleotides align to TRBD1. The V gene's germline CDR1 is WNHNN and CDR2 SYGVQD (reference sequence). After removal of 7 bases from V and 5 bases from J, the junction contained 8 bases not matched to a gene. The CDR3 is made up of 15 amino acids. In DNA, the CDR3 is TGCGCCAGCATCTCTCGAGGACAGGGGAATGAAAAACTGTTTTTT. Amino acids: CASISRGQGNEKLFF.

This clone was observed a handful of times. The chain is built from TRBV9 and TRBJ2-1, with unresolved D. The germline V and J ends were trimmed by 0 bases and 4 bases, with 5 bases remaining between them. There are 13 residues in the CDR3. CDR1 and CDR2 from the germline V gene are SGDLS and YYNGEE. DNA for the CDR3: TGTGCCAGCAGCGTAGAACTTTACAATGAGCAGTTCTTC. This sequence encodes CASSVELYNEQFF.

The chain couples TRBV30 to TRBJ2-3, with a weak D call TRBD1 (6 bases). Germline CDR1 is GTSNPN and CDR2 is SVGIG (reference sequence). The V end lost 3 bases, the J end lost 1 base, and 11 bases lay between the germline ends. The CDR3 is 14 residues long. Written as DNA, the CDR3 is TGTGCCTGGAGCAGGGGTTCAGGCACAGATACGCAGTATTTT. It codes for CAWSRGSGTDTQYF.

The V call is TRBV30, the J call TRBJ1-1, with 7 bases lining up with TRBD1. Germline V gives CDR1 GTSNPN, CDR2 SVGIG (reference sequence). Trimming removed 1 base from V and 5 bases from J; junction bases left unmatched: 10. The CDR3 sequence is 15 residues long. The CDR3 DNA reads as TGTGCCTGGAGTGAGCCCTCAGGGGGTTGGACTGAAGCTTTCTTT. Its protein product is CAWSEPSGGWTEAFF. Full variable domain (missing parts from reference TRBV30 and TRBJ1-1): SQTIHQWPATLVQPVGSPLSLECTVEGTSNPNLYWYRQAAGRGLQLLFYSVGIGQISSEVPQNLSASRPQDRQFILSSKKLLLSDSGFYLCAWSEPSGGWTEAFFGQGTRLTVV.

This sequence joins TRBV19 and TRBJ1-1, with 9 bases fitting TRBD1. This CDR3 contains 13 residues. J lost 4 bases, V lost 7 bases, and 4 bases had no gene match. Germline-derived CDR1 and CDR2 are LNHDA and SQIVND (reference sequence). CDR3 DNA sequence: TGTGCCAGTACGCGGGACAGGGTCACTGAAGCTTTCTTT. Amino acid sequence: CASTRDRVTEAFF.

The J gene is TRBJ2-2, the V gene TRBV9; TRBD2 aligns across 11 bases. J lost 0 bases, V lost 3 bases, and 4 bases had no gene match. Germline V CDR1 and CDR2: SGDLS, YYNGEE. The CDR3 consists of 17 residues. CDR3 protein: CASSEGGLAANTGELFF. Here the CDR3 DNA reads TGTGCCAGCAGCGAGGGGGGACTAGCGGCGAACACCGGGGAGCTGTTTTTT.

The chain employs TRBV25-1 and TRBJ1-2; tentative D call: TRBD1 (5 bases). V lost 0 bases, J lost 1 base, and 12 bases lay in between. Looked up from germline, CDR1 is MGHDK and CDR2 is SYGVNS. CDR3 length: 16 residues. The CDR3 DNA sequence: TGTGCCAGCAGTGAATATGGGGGGGGAATTAACTATGGCTACACCTTC. This translates into CASSEYGGGINYGYTF.